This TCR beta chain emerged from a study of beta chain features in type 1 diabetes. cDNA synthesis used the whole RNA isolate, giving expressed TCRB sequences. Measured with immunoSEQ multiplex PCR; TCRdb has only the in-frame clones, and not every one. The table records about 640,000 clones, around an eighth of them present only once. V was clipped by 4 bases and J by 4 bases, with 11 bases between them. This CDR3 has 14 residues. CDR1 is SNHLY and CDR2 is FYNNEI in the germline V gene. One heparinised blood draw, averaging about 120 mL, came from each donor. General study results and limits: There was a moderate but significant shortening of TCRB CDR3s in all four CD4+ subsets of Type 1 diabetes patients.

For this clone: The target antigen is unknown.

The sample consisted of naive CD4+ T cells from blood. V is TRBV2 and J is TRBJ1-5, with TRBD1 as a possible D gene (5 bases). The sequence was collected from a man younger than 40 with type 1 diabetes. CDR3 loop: CASSGVAGNQPQHF. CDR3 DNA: TGTGCCAGCAGTGGGGTCGCAGGGAATCAGCCCCAGCATTTT. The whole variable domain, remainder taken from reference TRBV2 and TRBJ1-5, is EPEVTQTPSHQVTQMGQEVILRCVPISNHLYFYWYRQILGQKVEFLVSFYNNEISEKSEIFDDQFSVERPDGSNFTLKIRSTKLEDSAMYFCASSGVAGNQPQHFGDGTRLSIL.